This record concerns one TCR beta chain sequence. The antigen remains undetermined. The record originates from a study of T-cell memory formation after mild COVID-19. General study findings and limits: In second-wave clones peaking day 37, SARS-CoV-2 specificity remained unconfirmed. The study found balanced CD4/CD8 in clones contracting day 15 to 85 and a CD4+ lean in later expanders. That cross-reactive memory joined was suggested by some responding clones appearing in pre-infection memory. Contracting CD8+ clones were enriched in EMRA, CD4+ mainly in CM and EM.

MiXCR was run by TCRdb on the 5' RACE reads, yielding one entry per CDR3 protein. The sample contains fewer than 70,000 distinct CDR3 sequences, more than 9% of which appear only once. The CDR3 runs to 13 residues. Germline CDR1 is SGHTA and CDR2 is FQGNSA. Trimming removed 1 base at V and 3 bases at J, with 6 bases between. This chain connects TRBV7-2 to TRBJ2-5; no clear D. This sequence was found in a man aged 18 to 29 who had mild COVID-19 (a few samples of this study predate the infection). Cell type and time point are not known. Input material: PBMCs or a T cell subset sorted from them (not recorded which). The CDR3 sequence is CASSLDPEETQYF. For the CDR3, the DNA is TGTGCCAGCAGCTTAGACCCGGAAGAGACCCAGTACTTC.